The next 2 T cell receptor beta chains were all read from a single sample in a study of human T cells and chemical hapten exposure. Time point of the sample: patch test 1, 2 weeks after DPC sensitization. Treatment indicated: therapeutic diphenylcyclopropenone sensitization with weekly scalp DPC. A single record per CDR3 protein comes from TCRdb applying MiXCR to the RACE reads. The table includes more than 80,000 distinct CDR3 sequences, around 7% detected once. This sample comprised whole blood, obtained in connection with sensitization to the hapten diphenylcyclopropenone (DPC). Every receptor here comes from a woman in her thirties with alopecia areata. Some clones in this sample may be carry-over from other donors' samples.

This clonotype was picked up a small number of times. This sequence joins TRBV20-1 and TRBJ1-6; D possibly corresponds to TRBD1 (5 bases). This CDR3 spans 14 amino acids. Germline lookup yields CDR1 DFQATT and CDR2 SNEGSKA (reference sequence). V was cut by 0 bases and J by 7 bases, with 10 bases left in between. The CDR3 nucleotides are TGCAGTGCTAGAGATGGCAGGGAGAATTCACCCCTCCACTTT. As protein: CSARDGRENSPLHF.

To note about this clonotype: Since a much larger clone is just one base distant, this may be a read error. The CDR3 here is CASSQDTGSYEQYF. In nucleotides, the CDR3 is TGTGCCAGCAGCCAAGATACCGGGAGCTACGAGCAGTACTTC. The chain has TRBV3-1 and TRBJ2-7; perhaps TRBD2 as D (6 bases). CDR1 LGHDT and CDR2 YNNKEL come from the germline V gene (reference sequence). This CDR3 contains 14 residues. Trimming took 0 bases from V and 3 from J, leaving 9 bases between them.